Detailed here is one T cell receptor (beta chain). Its antigen is unidentified. Here immunoSEQ multiplex PCR was the method, and the copy in TCRdb shows in-frame clones only, minus some. This sample carries about 140,000 clones, almost 95% of them seen once, and the ten largest clones take about 3.8%. The entry originates in a study of T cell responses to AZD1222 COVID-19 vaccine. Germline V CDR1 and CDR2: MNHEY, SMNVEV (reference sequence). The ends lost 3 bases at V and 10 bases at J; junction bases unmatched: 7. This CDR3 comprises 15 residues. Study findings and constraints: After two AZD1222 doses, spike-specific TCR breadth and depth rose versus day 0. Scientists sampled the repertoires only once the peak T cell response had passed. Baseline serostatus was positive in only a handful of AZD1222 recipients.

The TCR comes from an adult who received the AZD1222 COVID-19 vaccine. Sequenced material: peripheral blood, taken 28 days after the second AZD1222 dose. This chain uses TRBV27 with TRBJ1-6, with TRBD1 identical over 9 bases. CDR3 in amino acids: CASSLGQGYRSPLHF. Here the CDR3 DNA reads TGTGCCAGCAGTTTGGGACAGGGATATAGATCACCCCTCCACTTT.